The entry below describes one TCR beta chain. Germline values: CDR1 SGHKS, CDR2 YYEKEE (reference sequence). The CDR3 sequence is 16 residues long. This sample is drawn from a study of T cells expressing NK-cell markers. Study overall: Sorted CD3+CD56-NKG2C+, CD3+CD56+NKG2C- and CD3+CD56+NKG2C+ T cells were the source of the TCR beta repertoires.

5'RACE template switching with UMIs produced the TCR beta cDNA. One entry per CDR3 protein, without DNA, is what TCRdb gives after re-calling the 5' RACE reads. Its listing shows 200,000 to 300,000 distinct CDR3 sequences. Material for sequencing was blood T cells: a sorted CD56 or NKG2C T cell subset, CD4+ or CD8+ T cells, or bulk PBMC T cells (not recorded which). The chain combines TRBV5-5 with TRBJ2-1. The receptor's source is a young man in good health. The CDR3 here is CASSPESTDSYNEQFF.